This record concerns one T cell receptor (beta chain) sequence. Libraries were prepared by immunoSEQ multiplex PCR; TCRdb keeps only in-frame clonotypes and omits some of them. The sample has roughly 50,000 clones; less than 90% are singletons. This entry is derived from a study of blood T cell repertoires in COVID-19. Germline values: CDR1 LNHDA, CDR2 SQIVND (reference sequence). The junction had 7 bases not matched to a gene; V was cut back by 7 bases and J by 7 bases. CDR3 size: 14 residues. The TCR comes from a human donor with active COVID-19. The donor label of this sample is uncertain. The chain carries TRBV19 and TRBJ2-1, with 10 bases identical to TRBD2. Source material: peripheral blood. CDR3 sequence (DNA): TGTGCCAGTACTGGTAGCGGGGGGTCGAATGAGCAGTTCTTC. Residues: CASTGSGGSNEQFF.